This T cell receptor beta chain was obtained from a study of T cell repertoires in cytomegalovirus infection. Study context: Peptides in the study included HLA-C-restricted and HLA-B-restricted CMV epitopes.

Study observations and caveats: Dominating the ex vivo response were TCR beta clonotypes that were CMV-specific and HLA-C-restricted.

Using its own MiXCR run on the reads, TCRdb lists one record per CDR3 protein. Of about 350,000 distinct CDR3 sequences listed, about 35% are singletons. This CDR3 comprises 17 residues. With V trimmed by 6 bases and J by 5 bases, 11 bases remained unmatched. In the case of this clonotype: The target antigen is unknown.

This clonotype was sampled from a human donor in good health (CMV status not recorded). Some clones in this sample may be carry-over from other donors' samples. The chain recombines TRBV12-3 or TRBV12-4 with TRBJ2-3, with 13 bases matching TRBD2. Source: cultured PBMCs, taken from culture after CMV antigen stimulation. The DNA of the CDR3 is TGTGCCAGCAGACGGACTAGCGGGAGAAGTGCGAGAGATACGCAGTATTTT. It translates to CASRRTSGRSARDTQYF.